Given below is one TCR beta chain in context. The data were taken from a study of cytomegalovirus exposure and HLA in healthy donors. PCR amplification relied on 60 Vbeta primers (plus 13 Jbeta primers). Repertoires were generated with immunoSEQ multiplex PCR, while TCRdb's copy carries only in-frame clones and drops some. Seen here are 100,000 to 150,000 clones, 75% to 85% observed once, and the top ten hold 5.5% to 7%. Germline values: CDR1 SGHRS, CDR2 YFSETQ. V was clipped by 4 bases and J by 3 bases, with 9 bases between them. This CDR3 spans 13 amino acids. The chain joins TRBV5-1 to TRBJ2-3; TRBD1 might be the D (7 bases). The clonotype comes from a woman in her thirties or forties in good health and CMV-seropositive. Sequenced sample: PBMCs. The CDR3: CASSPGGTDTQYF. In DNA form, the CDR3 reads TGCGCCAGCAGCCCAGGGGGGACAGATACGCAGTATTTT.